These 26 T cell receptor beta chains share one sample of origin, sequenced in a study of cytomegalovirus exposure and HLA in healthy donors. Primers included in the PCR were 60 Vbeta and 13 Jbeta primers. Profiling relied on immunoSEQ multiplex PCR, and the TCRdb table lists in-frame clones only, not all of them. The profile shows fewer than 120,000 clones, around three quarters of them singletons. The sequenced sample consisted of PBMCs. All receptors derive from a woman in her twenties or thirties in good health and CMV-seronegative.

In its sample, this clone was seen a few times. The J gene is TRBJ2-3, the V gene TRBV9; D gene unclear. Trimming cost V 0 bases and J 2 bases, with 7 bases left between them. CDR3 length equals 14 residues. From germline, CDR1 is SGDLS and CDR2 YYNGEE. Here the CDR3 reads CASSVGGTTDTQYF. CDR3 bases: TGTGCCAGCAGCGTAGGAGGTACCACAGATACGCAGTATTTT.

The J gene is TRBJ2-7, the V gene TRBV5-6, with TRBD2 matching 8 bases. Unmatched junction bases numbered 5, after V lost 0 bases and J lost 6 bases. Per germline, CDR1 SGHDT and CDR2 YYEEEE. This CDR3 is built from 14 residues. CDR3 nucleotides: TGTGCCAGCAGCTTGGCCTTGCGGGAGGCCGAGCAGTACTTC. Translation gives CASSLALREAEQYF. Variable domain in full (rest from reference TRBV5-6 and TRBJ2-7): DAGVTQSPTHLIKTRGQQVTLRCSPKSGHDTVSWYQQALGQGPQFIFQYYEEEERQRGNFPDRFSGHQFPNYSSELNVNALLLGDSALYLCASSLALREAEQYFGPGTRLTVT.

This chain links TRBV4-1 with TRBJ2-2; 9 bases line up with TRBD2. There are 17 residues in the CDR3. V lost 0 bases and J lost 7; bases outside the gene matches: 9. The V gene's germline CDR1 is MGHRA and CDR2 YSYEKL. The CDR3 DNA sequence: TGCGCCAGCAGCCAAGAGGTTAGCGGGAGCCCCGTCGGGGAGCTGTTTTTT. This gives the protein CASSQEVSGSPVGELFF.

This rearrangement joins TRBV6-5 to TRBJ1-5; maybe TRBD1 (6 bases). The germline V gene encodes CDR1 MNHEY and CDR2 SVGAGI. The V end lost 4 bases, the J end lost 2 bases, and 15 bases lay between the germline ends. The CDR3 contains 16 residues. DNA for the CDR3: TGTGCCAGCAGTTCCCGACTCAGGGGTGGCAATCAGCCCCAGCATTTT. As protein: CASSSRLRGGNQPQHF.

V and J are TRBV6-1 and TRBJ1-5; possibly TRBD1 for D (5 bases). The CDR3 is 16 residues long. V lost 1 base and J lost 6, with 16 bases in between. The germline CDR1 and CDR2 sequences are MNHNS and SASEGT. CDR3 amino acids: CASSEGAGKFSQPQHF. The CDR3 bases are TGTGCCAGCAGTGAAGGCGCAGGGAAATTTTCTCAGCCCCAGCATTTT.

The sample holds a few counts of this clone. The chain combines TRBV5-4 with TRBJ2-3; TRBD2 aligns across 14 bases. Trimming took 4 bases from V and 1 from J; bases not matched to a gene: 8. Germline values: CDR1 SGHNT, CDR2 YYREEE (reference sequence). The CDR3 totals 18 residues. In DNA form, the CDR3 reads TGTGCCAGCAGCACGGGACTAGCGGGAGCGAGGGGCACAGATACGCAGTATTTT. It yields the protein CASSTGLAGARGTDTQYF.

The CDR3 DNA follows: TGTGCCAGCACGGGAGGGGCGTTCAGCAATCAGCCCCAGCATTTT. Translating gives CASTGGAFSNQPQHF. The chain employs TRBV6-1 and TRBJ1-5; D perhaps matches TRBD1 (5 bases). Germline loops: CDR1 MNHNS, CDR2 SASEGT. The CDR3 covers 15 residues. V shed 7 bases and J shed 1 base, with 14 bases lying between them.

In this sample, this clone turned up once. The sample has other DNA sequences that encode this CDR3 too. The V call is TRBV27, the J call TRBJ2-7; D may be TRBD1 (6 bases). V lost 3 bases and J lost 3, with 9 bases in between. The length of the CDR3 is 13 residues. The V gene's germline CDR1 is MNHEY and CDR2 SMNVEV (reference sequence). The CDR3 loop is CASSFGRGYEQYF. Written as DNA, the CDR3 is TGTGCCAGCAGTTTCGGCAGGGGCTACGAGCAGTACTTC.

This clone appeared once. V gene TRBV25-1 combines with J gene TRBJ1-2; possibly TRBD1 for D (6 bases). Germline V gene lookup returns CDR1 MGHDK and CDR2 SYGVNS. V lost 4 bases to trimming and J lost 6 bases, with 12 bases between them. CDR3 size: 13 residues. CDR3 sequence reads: CASSVQGIDGYTF. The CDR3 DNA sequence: TGTGCCAGCAGTGTTCAGGGGATCGATGGCTACACCTTC.

CDR3 residues: CASGTGNYGYTF. The CDR3 DNA is TGTGCCAGCGGGACAGGAAACTATGGCTACACCTTC. The chain links TRBV28 to TRBJ1-2; 8 bases map to TRBD1. The CDR3 runs 12 residues. The V segment lost 8 bases and the J segment 2 bases; nucleotides outside the gene matches: 1. Germline values: CDR1 MDHEN, CDR2 SYDVKM.

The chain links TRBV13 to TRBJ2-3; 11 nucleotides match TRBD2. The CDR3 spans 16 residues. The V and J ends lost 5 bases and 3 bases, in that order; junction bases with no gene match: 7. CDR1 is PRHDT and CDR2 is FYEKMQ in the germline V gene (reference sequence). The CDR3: CASSTYTSGGTDTQYF. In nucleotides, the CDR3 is TGTGCCAGCAGCACCTATACTAGCGGGGGAACAGATACGCAGTATTTT.

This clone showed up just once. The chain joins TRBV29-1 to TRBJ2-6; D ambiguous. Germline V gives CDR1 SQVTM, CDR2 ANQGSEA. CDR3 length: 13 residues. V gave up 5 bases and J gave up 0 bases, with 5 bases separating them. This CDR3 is CSVRSSGANVLTF. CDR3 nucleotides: TGCAGCGTTCGTAGCTCTGGGGCCAACGTCCTGACTTTC.

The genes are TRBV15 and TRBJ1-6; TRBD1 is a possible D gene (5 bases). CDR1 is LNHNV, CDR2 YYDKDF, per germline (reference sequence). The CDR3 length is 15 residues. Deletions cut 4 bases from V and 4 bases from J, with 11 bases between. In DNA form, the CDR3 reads TGTGCCACCAGCAACGACAGAGAATATAATTCACCCCTCCACTTT. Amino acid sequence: CATSNDREYNSPLHF.

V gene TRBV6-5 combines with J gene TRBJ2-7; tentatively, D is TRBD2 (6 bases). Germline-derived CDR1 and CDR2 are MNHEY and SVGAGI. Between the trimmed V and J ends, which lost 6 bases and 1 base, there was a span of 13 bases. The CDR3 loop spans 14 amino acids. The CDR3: CASSPYGTSYEQYF. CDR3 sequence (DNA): TGTGCCAGCAGCCCTTACGGGACTTCCTACGAGCAGTACTTC.

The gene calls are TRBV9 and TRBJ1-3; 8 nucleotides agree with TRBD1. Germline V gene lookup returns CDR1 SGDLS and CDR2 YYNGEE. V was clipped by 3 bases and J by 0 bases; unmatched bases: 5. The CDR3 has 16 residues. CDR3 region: CASSEPGQVSGNTIYF. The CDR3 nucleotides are TGTGCCAGCAGCGAGCCGGGACAGGTCTCTGGAAACACCATATATTTT.

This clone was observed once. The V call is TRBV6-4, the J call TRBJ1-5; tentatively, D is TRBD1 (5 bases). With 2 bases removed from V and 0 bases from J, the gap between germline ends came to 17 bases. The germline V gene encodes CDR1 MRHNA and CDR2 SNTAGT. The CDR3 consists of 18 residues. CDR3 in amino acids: CASSDRAQGPHSNQPQHF. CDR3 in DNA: TGTGCCAGCAGTGACCGGGCCCAGGGCCCTCATAGCAATCAGCCCCAGCATTTT.

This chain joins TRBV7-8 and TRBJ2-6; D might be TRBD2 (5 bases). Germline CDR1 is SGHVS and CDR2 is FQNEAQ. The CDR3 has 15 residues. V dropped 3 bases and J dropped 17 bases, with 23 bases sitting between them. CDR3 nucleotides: TGTGCCAGCAGCTTCGGCCAGGACTTAATTTCTAGGATGACTTTC. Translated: CASSFGQDLISRMTF. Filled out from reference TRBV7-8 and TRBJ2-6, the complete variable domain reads GAGVSQSPRYKVAKRGQDVALRCDPISGHVSLFWYQQALGQGPEFLTYFQNEAQLDKSGLPSDRFFAERPEGSVSTLKIQRTQQEDSAVYLCASSFGQDLISRMTFGAGSRLTVL.

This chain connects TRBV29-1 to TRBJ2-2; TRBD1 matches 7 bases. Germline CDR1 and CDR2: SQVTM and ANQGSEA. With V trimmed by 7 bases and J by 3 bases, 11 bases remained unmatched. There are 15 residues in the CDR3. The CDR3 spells CSAGEGTVHTGELFF. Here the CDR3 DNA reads TGCAGCGCGGGCGAAGGGACAGTGCACACCGGGGAGCTGTTTTTT.

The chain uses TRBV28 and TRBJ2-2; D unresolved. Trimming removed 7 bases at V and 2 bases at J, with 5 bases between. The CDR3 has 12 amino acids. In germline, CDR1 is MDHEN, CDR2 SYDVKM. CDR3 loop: CASIGNTGELFF. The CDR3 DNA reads TGTGCCAGCATCGGTAACACCGGGGAGCTGTTTTTT.

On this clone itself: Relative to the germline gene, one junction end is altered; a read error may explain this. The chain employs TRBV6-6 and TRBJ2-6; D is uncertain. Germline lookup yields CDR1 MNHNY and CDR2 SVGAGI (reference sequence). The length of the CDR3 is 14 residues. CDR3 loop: CASSEDSGANVLTF. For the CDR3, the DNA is TGCGCCAGCAGTGAGGACTCTGGGGCCAACGTCCTGACTTTC.

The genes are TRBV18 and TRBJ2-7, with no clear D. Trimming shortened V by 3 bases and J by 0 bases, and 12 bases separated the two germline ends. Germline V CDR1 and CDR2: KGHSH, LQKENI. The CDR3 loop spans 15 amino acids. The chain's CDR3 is CASSPKTVSSYEQYF. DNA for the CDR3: TGTGCCAGCTCACCTAAAACAGTCTCCTCCTACGAGCAGTACTTC.

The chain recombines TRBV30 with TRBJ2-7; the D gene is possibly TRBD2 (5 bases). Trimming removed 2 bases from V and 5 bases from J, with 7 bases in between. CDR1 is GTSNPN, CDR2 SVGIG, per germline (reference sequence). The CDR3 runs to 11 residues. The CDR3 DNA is TGTGCCTGGAGTATCGGGGACGAGCAGTACTTC. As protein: CAWSIGDEQYF.

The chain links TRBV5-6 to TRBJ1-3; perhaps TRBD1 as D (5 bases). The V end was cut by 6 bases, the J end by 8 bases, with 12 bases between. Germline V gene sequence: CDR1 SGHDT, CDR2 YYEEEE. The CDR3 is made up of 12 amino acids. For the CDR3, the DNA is TGTGCCAGCATCCGCCGGGGGGACACCATATATTTT. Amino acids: CASIRRGDTIYF. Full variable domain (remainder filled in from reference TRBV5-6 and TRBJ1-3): DAGVTQSPTHLIKTRGQQVTLRCSPKSGHDTVSWYQQALGQGPQFIFQYYEEEERQRGNFPDRFSGHQFPNYSSELNVNALLLGDSALYLCASIRRGDTIYFGEGSWLTVV.

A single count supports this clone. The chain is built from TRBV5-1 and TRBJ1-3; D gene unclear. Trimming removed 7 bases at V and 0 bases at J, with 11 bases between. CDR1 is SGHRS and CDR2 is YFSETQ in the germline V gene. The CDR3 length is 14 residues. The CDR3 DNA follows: TGCGCCAGCCGGGAGGGCTTCTCTGGAAACACCATATATTTT. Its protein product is CASREGFSGNTIYF.

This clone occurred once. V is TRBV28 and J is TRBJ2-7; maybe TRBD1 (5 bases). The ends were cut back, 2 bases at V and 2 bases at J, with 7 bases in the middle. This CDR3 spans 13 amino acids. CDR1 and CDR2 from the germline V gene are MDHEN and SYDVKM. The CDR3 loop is CASSLAGPYEQYF. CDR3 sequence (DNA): TGTGCCAGCAGTTTAGCAGGGCCCTACGAGCAGTACTTC.

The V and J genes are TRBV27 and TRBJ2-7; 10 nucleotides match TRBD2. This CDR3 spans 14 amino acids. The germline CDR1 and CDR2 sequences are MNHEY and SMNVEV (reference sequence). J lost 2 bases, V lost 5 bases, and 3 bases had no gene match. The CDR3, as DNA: TGTGCCAGCAGTGGGCTAGCGGGAGCCTACGAGCAGTACTTC. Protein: CASSGLAGAYEQYF.